These T cell receptor beta chains were read from a single sample in a study of cytomegalovirus exposure and HLA in healthy donors. TCRdb's copy holds only in-frame clones and misses some; the assay was immunoSEQ multiplex PCR. The table includes approximately 70,000 clones, approximately 70% detected once. The source material was PBMCs. These receptor sequences come from a woman aged 45-59 years in good health and CMV-seropositive. Each CDR3 is given with its conserved first and last residue. A D gene is named only where the DNA matches it firmly. The size field is filled for only some rows; it gives once, few, many or a size class.

V gene	J gene	clone size	D gene	CDR3 DNA	CDR3 protein
TRBV5-1	TRBJ2-3	.	TRBD1	TGCGCCAGCAGCTACCGGGACAGGGTATCAGATACGCAGTATTTT	CASSYRDRVSDTQYF
TRBV28	TRBJ2-7	.	.	TGTGCCAGCAGTTTCCAGGGCCGGATAGCCGCCCTTCGGGAGCAGTACTTC	CASSFQGRIAALREQYF
TRBV6-5	TRBJ2-3	.	.	TGTGCCAGCAGTACCCGACAGTTGAAAGCAGATACGCAGTATTTT	CASSTRQLKADTQYF
TRBV6-1	TRBJ1-4	.	TRBD1	TGTGCCTCCGGGACAGGGAGTGAAAAACTGTTTTTT	CASGTGSEKLFF
TRBV4-2	TRBJ1-4	.	TRBD1	TGTGCCAGCAGCCAAGCCGGGACAGGGAGTGAAAAACTGTTTTTT	CASSQAGTGSEKLFF
TRBV4-3	TRBJ2-7	.	TRBD2	TGCGCCAGCAGCCATGGACTAGCGGGAGGGGTAGACGAGCAGTACTTC	CASSHGLAGGVDEQYF
TRBV10-1	TRBJ2-3	.	TRBD2	TGCGCCAGCAGTGGCACTAGCGGGGGGGCCGGTACAGATACGCAGTATTTT	CASSGTSGGAGTDTQYF
TRBV2	TRBJ1-5	.	TRBD1	TGTGCCAGCAGTTGGACAGGGAATCAGCCCCAGCATTTT	CASSWTGNQPQHF
TRBV5-5	TRBJ2-2	.	.	TGTGCCAGCAGCTTGTTCTCGAGCTCCGGGGAGCTGTTTTTT	CASSLFSSSGELFF
TRBV30	TRBJ2-1	.	.	TGTGCCTGGGAACGGACAGTTCGCTCCTACAATGAGCAGTTCTTC	CAWERTVRSYNEQFF
TRBV6-6	TRBJ2-1	.	.	TGTGCCAGTGCCCAGGGGTATGAGCAGTTCTTC	CASAQGYEQFF
TRBV12-5	TRBJ2-7	.	.	TGTGCTAGTGGTTTGGGCCCAGAGAGGGTGACAGGGTTAGCGGATGGAGAGCAGTACTTC	CASGLGPERVTGLADGEQYF
TRBV19	TRBJ2-7	.	.	TGTGCCAGTAGTAGCGGGGTCTACGAGCAGTACTTC	CASSSGVYEQYF
TRBV19	TRBJ2-2	.	.	TGTGCCAGTAGTATAGGGGCCGTCGATAGCGGGGAGCTGTTTTTT	CASSIGAVDSGELFF
TRBV7-2	TRBJ2-2	few	TRBD2	TGTGCCAGCAGCCCCCAGGAGAAGCGGGAAAACGGGGAGCTGTTTTTT	CASSPQEKRENGELFF
TRBV28	TRBJ1-5	.	TRBD1	TGTGCCAGCAGCCCCGGACAGGGCGGTCAGCCCCAGCATTTT	CASSPGQGGQPQHF
TRBV4-3	TRBJ2-2	.	.	TGCGCCAGCAGTCCCGCGGACAGTAACACCGGGGAGCTGTTTTTT	CASSPADSNTGELFF
TRBV5-1	TRBJ2-7	.	TRBD2	TGCGCCAGCAGCTCGACTAGCGGGAGCTCCTACGAGCAGTACTTC	CASSSTSGSSYEQYF
TRBV6-1	TRBJ1-1	few	.	TGTGCCAGCAGTGAAGCGACCGACACGACTGAAGCTTTCTTT	CASSEATDTTEAFF
TRBV4-1	TRBJ2-7	.	.	TGCGCCAGCAGCCAAGAAGTCAGCTACGAGCAGTACTTC	CASSQEVSYEQYF
TRBV28	TRBJ1-1	.	.	TGTGCCAGCGGAGAGGGGGTCGAGGCTGAAGCTTTCTTT	CASGEGVEAEAFF
TRBV11-2	TRBJ2-7	few	TRBD1	TGTGCCAGCAGCTTGGGACAGGCAGCTCCACAGTACTTC	CASSLGQAAPQYF
TRBV27	TRBJ2-7	.	.	TGTGCCAGCATTCCTGCCGGAGGGGGCTATAACGAGCAGTACTTC	CASIPAGGGYNEQYF
TRBV7-2	TRBJ2-7	.	.	TGTGCCAGCAGCTTAGCGCTCGGGAGACAGTACGAGCAGTACTTC	CASSLALGRQYEQYF
TRBV27	TRBJ2-7	.	TRBD2	TGTGCCACTAAGGGAACTAGCGGACAATTCTCCTACGAGCAGTACTTC	CATKGTSGQFSYEQYF
TRBV27	TRBJ2-7	.	.	TGTGCCAGCAGTTTAAGGGGGCTTACGGGAGAGGCCTACGAGCAGTACTTC	CASSLRGLTGEAYEQYF
TRBV30	TRBJ1-6	.	TRBD1	TGTGCCTGGACTCCCGGGACAGGGGCATTCCCCCTCCACTTT	CAWTPGTGAFPLHF
TRBV19	TRBJ2-5	few	TRBD2	TGTGCCAGTAGTAACCTAGCGGGAGTAGAGACCCAGTACTTC	CASSNLAGVETQYF
TRBV18	TRBJ2-3	.	.	TGTGCCAGCTCACCAAGGGCTAGCGCAGATACGCAGTATTTT	CASSPRASADTQYF
TRBV2	TRBJ2-3	few	.	TGTGCCAGCAGCAGGGATTCCACAGATACGCAGTATTTT	CASSRDSTDTQYF
TRBV27	TRBJ2-7	once	.	TGTGCCAGCATTGGGGGGATCAACGAGCAGTACTTC	CASIGGINEQYF
TRBV28	TRBJ1-4	.	TRBD1	TGTGCCAGCAGTTCACAAGGACAGGGCGGAGAAAAACTGTTTTTT	CASSSQGQGGEKLFF
TRBV10-2	TRBJ2-2	few	.	TGCGCCAGCAGTGAGCCGGGGATGGCCGGGGAGCTGTTTTTT	CASSEPGMAGELFF
TRBV27	TRBJ2-1	.	TRBD2	TGTGCCAGCAGTCGCCTGACTAGCCTATACAATGAGCAGTTCTTC	CASSRLTSLYNEQFF
TRBV27	TRBJ2-3	.	TRBD2	TGTGCCAGCAGTTGGGGGGGTAGCACAGATACGCAGTATTTT	CASSWGGSTDTQYF
TRBV29-1	TRBJ2-7	.	.	TGCAGCGTGCGGACACCCTACGAGCAGTACTTC	CSVRTPYEQYF
TRBV6-1	TRBJ1-1	.	.	TGTGCCAGCAGTGAAGCGCAGGGTATGGCTTTCTTT	CASSEAQGMAFF
TRBV28	TRBJ1-1	.	TRBD1	TGTGCCAGCAATACAGGGGGCGAGGGGAACACTGAAGCTTTCTTT	CASNTGGEGNTEAFF
TRBV19	TRBJ1-1	few	.	TGTGCCAGTAGTGCGTACAGGGTCGACACTGAAGCTTTCTTT	CASSAYRVDTEAFF
TRBV10-3	TRBJ1-1	few	TRBD1	TGTGCCATCAGGGAAGGGACAGGAAAGAGGAACACTGAAGCTTTCTTT	CAIREGTGKRNTEAFF
TRBV6-5	TRBJ2-1	few	.	TGTGCCAGCAGTTTCAACGGACAGTACAATGAGCAGTTCTTC	CASSFNGQYNEQFF
TRBV7-2	TRBJ2-2	.	.	TGTGCCAGCAGCTTAGAAGGAGCGGGCAACACCGGGGAGCTGTTTTTT	CASSLEGAGNTGELFF
TRBV10-3	TRBJ2-1	.	TRBD2	TGTGCCATCAGCGACACTAGCGGGGGTTGGGATGAGCAGTTCTTC	CAISDTSGGWDEQFF
TRBV9	TRBJ1-2	once	TRBD1	TGTGCCAGCAGCGAGCCCGGACAGGGGCTTACTAACTATGGCTACACCTTC	CASSEPGQGLTNYGYTF
TRBV19	TRBJ1-2	few	TRBD1	TGTGCCAGCATGGGACAGGTCGCTACTGGCTATGGCTACACCTTC	CASMGQVATGYGYTF
TRBV5-6	TRBJ1-5	.	.	TGTGCCAGCAGCTTGGGGGGCGCAGGTCAGCCCCAGCATTTT	CASSLGGAGQPQHF
TRBV18	TRBJ2-3	.	.	TGTGCCAGCTCACCGCCGGGGGACACAGATACGCAGTATTTT	CASSPPGDTDTQYF
TRBV7-3	TRBJ2-1	.	TRBD2	TGTGCCAGCAGCCAGGGACTAGCGGAATACAATGAGCAGTTCTTC	CASSQGLAEYNEQFF
TRBV7-2	TRBJ1-5	few	.	TGTGCCAGCAGCACAGGACAGTTTACCAATCAGCCCCAGCATTTT	CASSTGQFTNQPQHF
TRBV27	TRBJ1-5	.	.	TGTGCCAGCAGGCCCCAACCGGGGCGCGGGGTTTTTGGCCGTCAGCCCCAGCATTTT	CASRPQPGRGVFGRQPQHF
TRBV9	TRBJ2-4	.	.	TGTGCCAGCAGCCCAGACAGGGCCAAAAACATTCAGTACTTC	CASSPDRAKNIQYF
TRBV5-8	TRBJ2-2	.	TRBD2	TGTGCCAGCAGCTTTCCCCTTACTAGCGGGAGATCCGGGGAGCTGTTTTTT	CASSFPLTSGRSGELFF
TRBV7-2	TRBJ2-3	.	TRBD2	TGTGCCAGCAGCCCCTCCCTAGCGGGAGGAACAGATACGCAGTATTTT	CASSPSLAGGTDTQYF
TRBV7-9	TRBJ1-4	.	TRBD1	TGTGCCAGCAGCTTAGGTCGGGACAGGGCTGAAAAACTGTTTTTT	CASSLGRDRAEKLFF